Following are 13 T cell receptor beta chains from one sample sequenced in a study of blood T cell repertoires in COVID-19. Repertoires were generated with immunoSEQ multiplex PCR, while TCRdb's copy carries only in-frame clones and drops some. The sample holds 100,000 to 150,000 clones, 80% to 95% seen once. The specimen sequenced was peripheral blood. The receptors stem from a man aged 45-60 years with COVID-19, enrolled during active disease.

The chain employs TRBV7-2 and TRBJ2-3, with D possibly being TRBD1 (6 bases). V lost 2 bases to trimming and J lost 4 bases, with 16 bases between them. In germline, CDR1 is SGHTA, CDR2 FQGNSA. The CDR3 totals 16 residues. The CDR3 loop is CASSLYGSPGADTQYF. CDR3 nucleotides: TGTGCCAGCAGCTTATATGGGTCCCCAGGGGCAGATACGCAGTATTTT.

The V call is TRBV27, the J call TRBJ1-1, with TRBD1 as a possible D gene (5 bases). The germline gives CDR1 MNHEY, CDR2 SMNVEV (reference sequence). This CDR3 comprises 14 residues. The ends were cut back, 0 bases at V and 4 bases at J, with 9 bases in the middle. The CDR3 nucleotides read TGTGCCAGCAGTTTATCACAGGCTGTCACTGAAGCTTTCTTT. It encodes CASSLSQAVTEAFF.

This chain joins TRBV18 and TRBJ2-7; TRBD1 matches 7 bases. The germline V gene has CDR1 KGHSH and CDR2 LQKENI. Trimming at V came to 3 bases and at J to 6 bases, leaving 2 bases not matched to a gene. This CDR3 has 12 residues. CDR3 region: CASSPPGGEQYF. In DNA form, the CDR3 reads TGTGCCAGCTCACCGCCAGGGGGCGAGCAGTACTTC.

The chain combines TRBV18 with TRBJ1-2; D might be TRBD1 (5 bases). Per germline, CDR1 KGHSH and CDR2 LQKENI. This CDR3 region has 16 residues. Trimming took off 2 bases at V and 6 bases at J, with 19 bases between the two ends. The CDR3 DNA is TGTGCCAGCTCACCAAAGCAGGGCTCCGGTTTCGATGGCTACACCTTC. This sequence encodes CASSPKQGSGFDGYTF.

This sequence joins TRBV30 and TRBJ1-1, with D unclear. V lost 0 bases to trimming and J lost 5 bases, with 7 bases between them. The CDR3 totals 12 residues. Germline loops: CDR1 GTSNPN, CDR2 SVGIG (reference sequence). In DNA, the CDR3 is TGTGCCTGGAGTGTACAGTTGACTGAAGCTTTCTTT. Its translation is CAWSVQLTEAFF.

The rearrangement joins TRBV6-2 or TRBV6-3 to TRBJ2-3; 16 bases fit TRBD2. The CDR3 runs to 17 residues. Germline values: CDR1 MNHEY, CDR2 SVGEGT. J lost 4 bases, V lost 4 bases, and 5 bases had no gene match. CDR3 sequence reads: CASSSPGLAGGSDTQYF. The CDR3 region has the DNA TGTGCCAGCAGTTCCCCGGGACTAGCGGGAGGGTCAGATACGCAGTATTTT.

This clone was observed once. The V call is TRBV11-2, the J call TRBJ1-5; D may be TRBD1 (6 bases). This CDR3 is 15 amino acids long. Germline CDR1 is SGHAT and CDR2 is FQNNGV. V lost 5 bases, J lost 7 bases, and 18 bases lay in between. CDR3 amino acids: CASSPGRGGRQPQHF. For the CDR3, the DNA is TGTGCCAGCAGCCCAGGGCGGGGGGGGCGGCAGCCCCAGCATTTT.

In its sample, this clone was seen once. The chain is built from TRBV6-5 and TRBJ2-1; TRBD2 agrees at 12 bases. J was trimmed by 15 bases and V by 7 bases; bases with no gene match: 16. Germline values: CDR1 MNHEY, CDR2 SVGAGI. The CDR3 has 15 amino acids. This CDR3 reads CASTNSKLAGGPWFF. The CDR3 DNA sequence: TGTGCCAGCACAAACAGTAAACTAGCGGGAGGACCCTGGTTCTTC.

The chain joins TRBV7-9 to TRBJ2-3; TRBD2 agrees at 13 bases. The length of the CDR3 is 18 residues. Germline V gene sequence: CDR1 SEHNR, CDR2 FQNEAQ (reference sequence). Trimming at V came to 1 base and at J to 1 base, leaving 5 bases not matched to a gene. The CDR3 is CASSLELAGGSGTDTQYF. The DNA of the CDR3 is TGTGCCAGCAGCTTAGAACTAGCGGGAGGGAGCGGCACAGATACGCAGTATTTT.

This clone was seen a handful of times. The chain uses TRBV6-1 and TRBJ1-1; TRBD1 is a possible D gene (5 bases). Looked up from germline, CDR1 is MNHNS and CDR2 is SASEGT. Trimming removed 3 bases at V and 5 bases at J, with 22 bases between. The CDR3 length is 17 residues. CDR3: CASSEGGRGRGWTEAFF. CDR3 nucleotide sequence: TGTGCCAGCAGTGAGGGAGGGAGAGGTCGGGGGTGGACTGAAGCTTTCTTT.

V is TRBV15 and J is TRBJ1-1, with D possibly being TRBD1 (5 bases). V was trimmed by 5 bases and J by 3 bases, leaving 25 bases between them. The CDR3 is 18 residues long. Germline-derived CDR1 and CDR2 are LNHNV and YYDKDF (reference sequence). The CDR3 DNA follows: TGTGCCACCAGCCCCGGGGGAGGGATCGTCGTTGTCGACACTGAAGCTTTCTTT. This sequence encodes CATSPGGGIVVVDTEAFF. The variable domain in full, with the rest retrieved from reference TRBV15 and TRBJ1-1, is DAMVIQNPRYQVTQFGKPVTLSCSQTLNHNVMYWYQQKSSQAPKLLFHYYDKDFNNEADTPDNFQSRRPNTSFCFLDIRSPGLGDTAMYLCATSPGGGIVVVDTEAFFGQGTRLTVV.

On this clone: This CDR3 is also generated by other DNA sequences in the sample. The genes are TRBV9 and TRBJ1-3; 7 nucleotides align to TRBD1. Germline trimming cut 0 bases from V and 2 bases from J; bases unmatched to any gene: 2. This CDR3 spans 15 amino acids. In germline, CDR1 is SGDLS, CDR2 YYNGEE. The CDR3 sequence: CASSVGQGAGNTIYF. The CDR3 DNA is TGTGCCAGCAGCGTAGGGCAGGGGGCTGGAAACACCATATATTTT.

V is TRBV9 and J is TRBJ1-6; perhaps TRBD1 as D (6 bases). Trimming stripped 4 bases from V and 9 bases from J, with 14 bases between. The CDR3 consists of 14 residues. CDR1 SGDLS and CDR2 YYNGEE come from the germline V gene. DNA of the CDR3: TGTGCCAGCAGCTTACACAGGGTGGGTTCACCCCTCCACTTT. Protein sequence: CASSLHRVGSPLHF.